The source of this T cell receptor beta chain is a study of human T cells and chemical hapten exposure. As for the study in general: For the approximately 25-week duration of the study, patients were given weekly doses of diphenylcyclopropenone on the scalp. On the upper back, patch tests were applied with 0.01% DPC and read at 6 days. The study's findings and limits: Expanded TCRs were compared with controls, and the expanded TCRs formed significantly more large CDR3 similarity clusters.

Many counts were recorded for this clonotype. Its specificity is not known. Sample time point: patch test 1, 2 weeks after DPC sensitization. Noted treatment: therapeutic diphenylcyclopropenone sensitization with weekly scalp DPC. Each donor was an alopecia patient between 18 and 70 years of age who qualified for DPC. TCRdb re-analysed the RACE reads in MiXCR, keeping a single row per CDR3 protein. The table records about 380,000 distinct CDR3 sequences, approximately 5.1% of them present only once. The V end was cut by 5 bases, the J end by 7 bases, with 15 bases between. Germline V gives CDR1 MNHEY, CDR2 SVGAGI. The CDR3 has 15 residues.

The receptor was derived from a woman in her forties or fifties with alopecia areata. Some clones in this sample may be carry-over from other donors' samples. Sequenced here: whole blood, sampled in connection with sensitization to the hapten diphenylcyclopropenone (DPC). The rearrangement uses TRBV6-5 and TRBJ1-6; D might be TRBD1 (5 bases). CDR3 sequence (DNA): TGTGCCAGCAGTCAGAACAGGTTCCTCAATTCACCCCTCCACTTT. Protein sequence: CASSQNRFLNSPLHF.